These 4 T cell receptor beta chains originate from one sample sequenced in a study of human T cells and chemical hapten exposure. One entry per CDR3 protein results from TCRdb running MiXCR on the RACE reads. The table shows some 31,000 distinct CDR3 sequences, with less than 5.5% occurring only once. The time point was: healthy volunteer bleed at 6 weeks. Extraction of total RNA was performed on unfractionated whole blood. The sequenced material came from whole blood. The receptors were gathered from a human donor in good health. Some clones in this sample may be carry-over from other donors' samples.

The table lists this clonotype with many counts. This sequence joins TRBV6-6 and TRBJ1-5; D not resolved. The CDR3 contains 14 residues. Germline CDR1 MNHNY, CDR2 SVGAGI (reference sequence). Between the trimmed V and J ends, which lost 0 bases and 5 bases, there was a span of 8 bases. CDR3 sequence (DNA): TGTGCCAGCAGTTACTCGAACAGTCATCAGCCCCAGCATTTT. This encodes CASSYSNSHQPQHF.

This clonotype is medium-sized (0.01 to 0.1%) in the sample. The V call is TRBV15, the J call TRBJ2-1, with D tentatively TRBD1 (5 bases). In germline, CDR1 is LNHNV, CDR2 YYDKDF (reference sequence). This CDR3 is built from 14 residues. The germline V and J ends were trimmed by 2 bases and 6 bases, with 11 bases remaining between them. The CDR3 bases are TGTGCCACCAGCAGACTTGGAAGGGGCAATGAGCAGTTCTTC. Its protein product is CATSRLGRGNEQFF.

This clonotype was picked up a small number of times. The chain joins TRBV6-5 to TRBJ1-4; D remains unclear. The CDR3 runs 14 residues. V was clipped by 7 bases and J by 7 bases, with 16 bases between them. From germline, CDR1 is MNHEY and CDR2 SVGAGI. The CDR3 spells CASMVQARSEKLFF. The CDR3 DNA follows: TGTGCCAGCATGGTGCAGGCAAGGAGTGAAAAACTGTTTTTT.

This clonotype showed up just a few times. V is TRBV7-2 and J is TRBJ1-1; D gene uncertain. Germline loops: CDR1 SGHTA, CDR2 FQGNSA. CDR3 length equals 12 residues. Deletions cut 7 bases from V and 10 bases from J, with 16 bases between. The CDR3 protein is CASTLDGYRAFF. The CDR3, as DNA: TGTGCCAGCACCCTGGACGGGTATCGAGCTTTCTTT.